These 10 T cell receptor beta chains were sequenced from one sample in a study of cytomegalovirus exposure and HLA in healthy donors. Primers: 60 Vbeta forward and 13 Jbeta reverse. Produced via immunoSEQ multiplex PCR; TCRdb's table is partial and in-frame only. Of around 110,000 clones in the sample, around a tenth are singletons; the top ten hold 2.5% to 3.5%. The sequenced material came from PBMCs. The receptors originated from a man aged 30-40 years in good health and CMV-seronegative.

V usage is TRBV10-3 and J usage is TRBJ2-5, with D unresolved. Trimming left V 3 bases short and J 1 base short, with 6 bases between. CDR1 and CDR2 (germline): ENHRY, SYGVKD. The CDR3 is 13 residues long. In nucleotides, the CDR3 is TGTGCCATCAGTGACGGTCTCCAAGAGACCCAGTACTTC. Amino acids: CAISDGLQETQYF.

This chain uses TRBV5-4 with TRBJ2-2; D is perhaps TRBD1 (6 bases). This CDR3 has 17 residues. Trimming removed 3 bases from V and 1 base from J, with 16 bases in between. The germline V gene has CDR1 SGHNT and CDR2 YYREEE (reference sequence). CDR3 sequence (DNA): TGTGCCAGCAGCTCGTCCGGGACACGGAGGAACACCGGGGAGCTGTTTTTT. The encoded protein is CASSSSGTRRNTGELFF.

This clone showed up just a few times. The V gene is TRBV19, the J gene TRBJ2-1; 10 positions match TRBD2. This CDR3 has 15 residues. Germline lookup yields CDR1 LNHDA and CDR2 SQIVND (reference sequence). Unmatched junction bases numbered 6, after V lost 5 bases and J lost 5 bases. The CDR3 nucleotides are TGTGCCAGTAGTCCCTTTAGCGGGGGGAACAATGAGCAGTTCTTC. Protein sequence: CASSPFSGGNNEQFF.

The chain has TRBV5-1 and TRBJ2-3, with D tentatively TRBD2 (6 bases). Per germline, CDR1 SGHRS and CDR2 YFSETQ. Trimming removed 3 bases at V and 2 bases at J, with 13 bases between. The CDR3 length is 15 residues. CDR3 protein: CASSSGWRDTDTQYF. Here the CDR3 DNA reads TGCGCCAGCAGCTCGGGTTGGAGGGACACAGATACGCAGTATTTT. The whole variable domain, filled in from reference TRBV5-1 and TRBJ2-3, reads KAGVTQTPRYLIKTRGQQVTLSCSPISGHRSVSWYQQTPGQGLQFLFEYFSETQRNKGNFPGRFSGRQFSNSRSEMNVSTLELGDSALYLCASSSGWRDTDTQYFGPGTRLTVL.

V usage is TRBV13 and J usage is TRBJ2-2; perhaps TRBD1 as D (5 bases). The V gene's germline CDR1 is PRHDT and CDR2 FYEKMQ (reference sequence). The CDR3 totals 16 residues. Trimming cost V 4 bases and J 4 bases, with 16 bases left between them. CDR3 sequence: CASSYRPLSGTGELFF. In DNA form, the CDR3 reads TGTGCCAGCAGCTACAGGCCCCTATCGGGCACCGGGGAGCTGTTTTTT.

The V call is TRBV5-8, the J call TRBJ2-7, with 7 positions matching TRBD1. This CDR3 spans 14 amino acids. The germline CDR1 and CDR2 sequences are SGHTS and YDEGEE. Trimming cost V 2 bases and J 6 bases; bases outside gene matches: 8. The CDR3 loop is CASSFRDRDPEQYF. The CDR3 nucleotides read TGTGCCAGCAGCTTCCGGGACAGAGACCCCGAGCAGTACTTC.

CDR3 loop: CASSTRALSEPQHF. The CDR3 coding sequence is TGTGCCAGTAGTACGAGGGCTCTTTCCGAGCCCCAGCATTTT. The rearrangement joins TRBV19 to TRBJ1-5; no clear D gene. Germline loops: CDR1 LNHDA, CDR2 SQIVND (reference sequence). The CDR3 is made up of 14 amino acids. The V end was cut by 4 bases, the J end by 8 bases, with 15 bases between.

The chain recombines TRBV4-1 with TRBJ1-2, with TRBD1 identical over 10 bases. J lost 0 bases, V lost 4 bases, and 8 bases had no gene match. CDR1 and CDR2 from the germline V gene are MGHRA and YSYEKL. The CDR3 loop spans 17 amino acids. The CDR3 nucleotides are TGCGCCAGCAGCCTGACCGGGACAGGGGTCTCTAACTATGGCTACACCTTC. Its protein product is CASSLTGTGVSNYGYTF.

This chain's CDR3 is CASSIGQGDEKLFF. Here the CDR3 DNA reads TGCGCCAGCAGCATTGGACAGGGGGACGAAAAACTGTTTTTT. This chain connects TRBV5-1 to TRBJ1-4, with TRBD1 identical over 10 bases. The CDR3 sequence is 14 residues long. Germline lookup yields CDR1 SGHRS and CDR2 YFSETQ. The J segment lost 8 bases and the V segment lost 4 bases, leaving 5 bases of the junction unmatched. The whole variable domain, remainder taken from reference TRBV5-1 and TRBJ1-4, is KAGVTQTPRYLIKTRGQQVTLSCSPISGHRSVSWYQQTPGQGLQFLFEYFSETQRNKGNFPGRFSGRQFSNSRSEMNVSTLELGDSALYLCASSIGQGDEKLFFGSGTQLSVL.

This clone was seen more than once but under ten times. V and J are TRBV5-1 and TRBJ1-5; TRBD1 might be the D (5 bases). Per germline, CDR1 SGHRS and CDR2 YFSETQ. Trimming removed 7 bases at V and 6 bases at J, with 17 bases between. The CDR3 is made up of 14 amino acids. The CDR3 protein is CASLGHLRPQPQHF. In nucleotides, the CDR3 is TGCGCCAGCCTAGGACACCTAAGGCCTCAGCCCCAGCATTTT.